These 16 T cell receptor beta chains came from one sample sequenced in a study of blood T cell repertoires in COVID-19. Profiling relied on immunoSEQ multiplex PCR, and the TCRdb table lists in-frame clones only, not all of them. The data hold under 200,000 clones, with around four fifths observed a single time. Sequenced sample: PBMCs or T cells enriched from blood (not recorded which). The origin of the receptors is a woman aged 45-59 years who had recovered from COVID-19.

The chain combines TRBV5-4 with TRBJ1-2; 7 nucleotides line up with TRBD1. With V trimmed by 0 bases and J by 5 bases, 7 bases remained unmatched. The germline gives CDR1 SGHNT, CDR2 YYREEE (reference sequence). CDR3 length: 15 amino acids. Here the CDR3 reads CASSLGDSAVYGYTF. The DNA for the CDR3 is TGTGCCAGCAGCTTGGGGGACAGCGCCGTTTATGGCTACACCTTC.

V and J are TRBV10-3 and TRBJ1-5; 8 bases align to TRBD1. Losses at the gene ends were 8 bases for V and 1 base for J; bases not matched to a gene: 4. Germline lookup yields CDR1 ENHRY and CDR2 SYGVKD. CDR3 length: 14 residues. The CDR3 spells CAIARTGSNQPQHF. The CDR3 region has the DNA TGTGCCATCGCCCGGACAGGGAGCAATCAGCCCCAGCATTTT.

This chain joins TRBV28 and TRBJ1-2, with 8 bases that match TRBD1. Trimming cost V 6 bases and J 8 bases; bases outside gene matches: 14. The CDR3 runs 15 residues. CDR1 is MDHEN and CDR2 is SYDVKM in the germline V gene. CDR3 bases: TGTGCCAGCAGCCTATATCCGGGACAGGTGGGCGGCTACACCTTC. Encoded protein: CASSLYPGQVGGYTF.

This chain connects TRBV11-2 to TRBJ2-1, with 13 bases aligning to TRBD2. V dropped 0 bases and J dropped 4; count of bases not matched to a gene: 6. The CDR3 has 18 amino acids. Germline CDR1 SGHAT, CDR2 FQNNGV. The CDR3 DNA follows: TGTGCCAGCAGCTTAGAAACTAGCGGGAGGGCCCTTTACAATGAGCAGTTCTTC. Encoded protein: CASSLETSGRALYNEQFF.

This sequence joins TRBV11-2 and TRBJ2-7, with TRBD2 matching 13 bases. The germline CDR1 and CDR2 sequences are SGHAT and FQNNGV. This CDR3 spans 15 amino acids. V was pared by 4 bases and J by 1 base, with 1 base of the junction left unmatched. This CDR3 is CASSWTSGGSYEQYV. CDR3 nucleotides: TGTGCCAGCAGCTGGACTAGCGGGGGATCCTACGAGCAGTACGTC.

The chain joins TRBV7-9 to TRBJ2-2, with 7 bases aligning to TRBD1. The V gene's germline CDR1 is SEHNR and CDR2 FQNEAQ (reference sequence). The CDR3 is 15 residues long. V shed 7 bases, J shed 7 bases, and the junction held 12 bases outside the gene matches. This CDR3 reads CASNLGGQGNGELFF. Written as DNA, the CDR3 is TGTGCCAGCAACCTAGGGGGCCAGGGGAACGGGGAGCTGTTTTTT.

J is TRBJ1-1 and V is TRBV7-2; a weak D match, TRBD1 (5 bases). Germline CDR1 SGHTA, CDR2 FQGNSA. V was pared by 4 bases and J by 5 bases, with 11 bases between. The CDR3 runs 13 residues. The CDR3 sequence: CASSSGIGTEAFF. CDR3 coding DNA: TGTGCCAGCAGCTCAGGGATCGGTACTGAAGCTTTCTTT.

Written as DNA, the CDR3 is TGTGCCTGGGGGGACTTCACCGGGGAGCTGTTTTTT. Amino acids: CAWGDFTGELFF. V usage is TRBV30 and J usage is TRBJ2-2; D is perhaps TRBD2 (6 bases). Trimming pared 5 bases from V and 4 bases from J, leaving 8 bases between. This CDR3 contains 12 residues. Germline V gene data show CDR1 as GTSNPN and CDR2 as SVGIG (reference sequence).

This clone was found a few times. The V call is TRBV6-2 or TRBV6-3, the J call TRBJ1-2; possible D gene TRBD1, 5 bases. CDR3 length equals 16 residues. The V gene's germline CDR1 is MNHEY and CDR2 SVGEGT. The germline V and J ends were trimmed by 2 bases and 4 bases, with 17 bases remaining between them. The CDR3 is CASSYLRGSNPYGYTF. For the CDR3, the DNA is TGTGCCAGCAGTTACCTAAGGGGCTCGAACCCCTATGGCTACACCTTC.

The rearrangement links TRBV5-6 to TRBJ2-7; 11 nucleotides agree with TRBD2. V lost 0 bases to trimming and J lost 7 bases; unmatched junction nucleotides: 6. Germline loops: CDR1 SGHDT, CDR2 YYEEEE. This CDR3 spans 15 amino acids. The CDR3, as DNA: TGTGCCAGCAGCTTGGGTAGCGGGGGGGACGGGGAGCAGTACGTC. Translating gives CASSLGSGGDGEQYV.

The chain couples TRBV7-2 to TRBJ2-1, with 12 bases fitting TRBD2. The V gene's germline CDR1 is SGHTA and CDR2 FQGNSA. J gave up 9 bases and V 5 bases, and 11 bases lay outside the gene matches. The CDR3 is 16 residues long. The CDR3 DNA reads as TGTGCCAGCAGCGCTAGCGGGGGGGCGGTTTCCCGTGAGCAGTTCTTC. Protein: CASSASGGAVSREQFF. Full variable domain (rest looked up from reference TRBV7-2 and TRBJ2-1): GAGVSQSPSNKVTEKGKDVELRCDPISGHTALYWYRQSLGQGLEFLIYFQGNSAPDKSGLPSDRFSAERTGGSVSTLTIQRTQQEDSAVYLCASSASGGAVSREQFFGPGTRLTVL.

The chain employs TRBV4-3 and TRBJ1-2, with D tentatively TRBD1 (6 bases). The CDR3 is made up of 16 amino acids. CDR1 LGHNA and CDR2 YSLEER come from the germline V gene. With 1 base removed from V and 5 bases from J, the gap between germline ends came to 17 bases. CDR3 in amino acids: CASSQVPGAQRYGYTF. CDR3 coding DNA: TGCGCCAGCAGCCAAGTTCCAGGGGCGCAAAGGTATGGCTACACCTTC.

The V call is TRBV9, the J call TRBJ2-5; TRBD1 might be the D (6 bases). Trimming took off 0 bases at V and 1 base at J, with 10 bases between the two ends. The length of the CDR3 is 15 residues. From germline, CDR1 is SGDLS and CDR2 YYNGEE. The CDR3 spells CASSVAGQLQETQYF. CDR3 coding DNA: TGTGCCAGCAGCGTAGCTGGACAGCTCCAAGAGACCCAGTACTTC.

The V and J genes are TRBV9 and TRBJ2-3; D possibly corresponds to TRBD2 (6 bases). There are 14 residues in the CDR3. Germline CDR1 is SGDLS and CDR2 is YYNGEE. The V end was cut by 1 base, the J end by 1 base, with 7 bases between. The DNA of the CDR3 is TGTGCCAGCAGCGTAAGGAGGGGCACAGATACGCAGTATTTT. Translated: CASSVRRGTDTQYF.

CDR3 in amino acids: CSVAPGQGIGPQHF. CDR3 coding DNA: TGCAGCGTCGCACCGGGACAGGGTATCGGGCCCCAGCATTTT. The rearrangement links TRBV29-1 to TRBJ1-5; 9 bases are a match to TRBD1. In germline, CDR1 is SQVTM, CDR2 ANQGSEA. CDR3 length: 14 residues. The trim removed 6 bases at V and 9 bases at J, leaving 12 bases unmatched.

This clone was seen just once. V is TRBV7-9 and J is TRBJ2-4; the match to TRBD2 covers 9 bases. Looked up from germline, CDR1 is SEHNR and CDR2 is FQNEAQ (reference sequence). The CDR3 has 14 amino acids. With 1 base clipped from V and 8 bases from J, the junction kept 3 bases outside the gene matches. The CDR3 DNA reads as TGTGCCAGCAGCTTAGGAGCGGGGGGTGACATTCAGTACTTC. Protein: CASSLGAGGDIQYF.